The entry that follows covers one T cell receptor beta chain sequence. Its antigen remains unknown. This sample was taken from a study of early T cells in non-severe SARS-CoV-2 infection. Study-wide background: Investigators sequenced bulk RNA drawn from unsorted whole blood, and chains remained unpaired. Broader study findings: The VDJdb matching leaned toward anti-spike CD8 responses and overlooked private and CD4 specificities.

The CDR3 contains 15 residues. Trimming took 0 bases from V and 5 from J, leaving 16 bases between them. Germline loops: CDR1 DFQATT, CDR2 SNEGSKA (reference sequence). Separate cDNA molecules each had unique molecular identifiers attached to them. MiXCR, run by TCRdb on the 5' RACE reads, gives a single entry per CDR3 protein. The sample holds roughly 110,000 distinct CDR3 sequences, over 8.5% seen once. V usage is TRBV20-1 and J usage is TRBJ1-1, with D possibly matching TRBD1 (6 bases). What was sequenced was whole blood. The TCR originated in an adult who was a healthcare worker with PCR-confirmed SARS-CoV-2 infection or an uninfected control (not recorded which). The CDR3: CSARDLGAGGTEAFF. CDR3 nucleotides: TGCAGTGCTAGAGATTTGGGGGCCGGAGGTACTGAAGCTTTCTTT.